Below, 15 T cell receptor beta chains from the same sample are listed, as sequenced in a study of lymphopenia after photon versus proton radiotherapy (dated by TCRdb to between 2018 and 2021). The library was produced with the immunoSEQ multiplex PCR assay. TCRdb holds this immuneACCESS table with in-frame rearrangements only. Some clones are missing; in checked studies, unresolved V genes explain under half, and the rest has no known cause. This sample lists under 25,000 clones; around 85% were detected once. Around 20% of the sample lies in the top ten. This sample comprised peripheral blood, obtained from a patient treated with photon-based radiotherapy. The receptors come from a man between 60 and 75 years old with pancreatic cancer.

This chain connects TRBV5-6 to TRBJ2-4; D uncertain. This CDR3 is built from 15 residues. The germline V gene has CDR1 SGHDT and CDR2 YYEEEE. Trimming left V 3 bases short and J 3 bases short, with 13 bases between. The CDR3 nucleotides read TGTGCCAGCAGCTGGTACTCGTGGGGCAAAAACATTCAGTACTTC. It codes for CASSWYSWGKNIQYF.

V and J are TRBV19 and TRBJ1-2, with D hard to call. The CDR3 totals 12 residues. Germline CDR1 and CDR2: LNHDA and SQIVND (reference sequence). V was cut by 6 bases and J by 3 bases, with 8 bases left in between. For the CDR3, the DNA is TGTGCCAGTAGACGCACGGACTATGGCTACACCTTC. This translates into CASRRTDYGYTF. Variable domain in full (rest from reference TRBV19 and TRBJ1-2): DGGITQSPKYLFRKEGQNVTLSCEQNLNHDAMYWYRQDPGQGLRLIYYSQIVNDFQKGDIAEGYSVSREKKESFPLTVTSAQKNPTAFYLCASRRTDYGYTFGSGTRLTVV.

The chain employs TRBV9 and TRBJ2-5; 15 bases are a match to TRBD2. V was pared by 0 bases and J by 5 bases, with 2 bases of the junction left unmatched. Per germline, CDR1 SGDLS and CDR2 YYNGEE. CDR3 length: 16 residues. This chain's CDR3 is CASSVDGLAGGETQYF. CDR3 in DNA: TGTGCCAGCAGCGTAGATGGACTAGCGGGGGGGGAGACCCAGTACTTC.

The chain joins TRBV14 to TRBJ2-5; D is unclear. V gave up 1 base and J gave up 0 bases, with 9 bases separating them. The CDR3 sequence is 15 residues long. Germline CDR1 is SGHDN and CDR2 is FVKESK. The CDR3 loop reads CASSQVSWYQETQYF. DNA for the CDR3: TGTGCCAGCAGCCAAGTTTCGTGGTACCAAGAGACCCAGTACTTC.

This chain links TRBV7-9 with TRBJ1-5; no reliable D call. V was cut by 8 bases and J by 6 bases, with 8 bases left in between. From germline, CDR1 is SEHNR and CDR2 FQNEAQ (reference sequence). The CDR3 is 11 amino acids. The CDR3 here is CASGRLQPQHF. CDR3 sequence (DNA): TGTGCCAGCGGGAGGCTTCAGCCCCAGCATTTT.

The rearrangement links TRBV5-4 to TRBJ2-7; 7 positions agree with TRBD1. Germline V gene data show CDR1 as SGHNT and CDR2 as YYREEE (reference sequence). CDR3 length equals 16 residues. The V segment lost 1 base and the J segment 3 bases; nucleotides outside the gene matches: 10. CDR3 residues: CASSLSPRGLVYEQYF. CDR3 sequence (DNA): TGTGCCAGCAGCTTGAGTCCGAGGGGGCTAGTCTACGAGCAGTACTTC.

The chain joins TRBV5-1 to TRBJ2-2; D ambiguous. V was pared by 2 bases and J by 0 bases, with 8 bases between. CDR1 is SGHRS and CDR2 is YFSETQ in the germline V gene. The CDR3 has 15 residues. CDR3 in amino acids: CASSLDTANTGELFF. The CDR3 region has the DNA TGCGCCAGCAGCTTAGACACCGCGAACACCGGGGAGCTGTTTTTT.

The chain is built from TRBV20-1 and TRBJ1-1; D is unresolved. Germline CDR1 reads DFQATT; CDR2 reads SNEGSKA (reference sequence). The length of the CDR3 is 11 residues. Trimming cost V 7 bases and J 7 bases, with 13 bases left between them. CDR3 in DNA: TGCAGTGGAGTGGGGTATATTGAAGCTTTCTTT. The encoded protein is CSGVGYIEAFF.

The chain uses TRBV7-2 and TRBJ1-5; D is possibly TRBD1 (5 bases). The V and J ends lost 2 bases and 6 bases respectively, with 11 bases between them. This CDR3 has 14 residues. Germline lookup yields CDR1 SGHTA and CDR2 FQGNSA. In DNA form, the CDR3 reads TGTGCCAGCAGCTTATTGGGGGGACTTCAGCCCCAGCATTTT. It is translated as CASSLLGGLQPQHF.

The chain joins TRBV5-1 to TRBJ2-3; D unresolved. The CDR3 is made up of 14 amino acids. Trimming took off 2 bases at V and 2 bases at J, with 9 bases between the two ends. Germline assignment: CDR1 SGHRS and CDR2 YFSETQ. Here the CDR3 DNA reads TGCGCCAGCAGCTTCCTCAGCTTCACAGATACGCAGTATTTT. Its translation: CASSFLSFTDTQYF.

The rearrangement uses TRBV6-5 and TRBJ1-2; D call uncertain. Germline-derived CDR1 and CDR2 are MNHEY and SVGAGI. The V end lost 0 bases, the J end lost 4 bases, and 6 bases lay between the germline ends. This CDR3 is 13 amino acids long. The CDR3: CASSYSGIYGYTF. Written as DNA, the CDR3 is TGTGCCAGCAGTTACTCCGGCATCTATGGCTACACCTTC.

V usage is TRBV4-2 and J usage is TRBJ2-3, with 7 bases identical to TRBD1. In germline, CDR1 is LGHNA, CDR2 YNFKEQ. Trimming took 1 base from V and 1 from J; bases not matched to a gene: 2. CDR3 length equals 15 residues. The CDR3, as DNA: TGTGCCAGCAGCCAAGGTCAGGGGGGCACAGATACGCAGTATTTT. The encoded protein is CASSQGQGGTDTQYF.

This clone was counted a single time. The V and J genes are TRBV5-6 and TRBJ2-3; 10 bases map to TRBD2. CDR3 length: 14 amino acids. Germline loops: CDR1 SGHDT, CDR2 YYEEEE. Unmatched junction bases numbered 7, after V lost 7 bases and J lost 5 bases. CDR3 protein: CASWRVAGGDTQYF. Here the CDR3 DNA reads TGTGCCAGCTGGAGAGTAGCGGGAGGAGATACGCAGTATTTT.

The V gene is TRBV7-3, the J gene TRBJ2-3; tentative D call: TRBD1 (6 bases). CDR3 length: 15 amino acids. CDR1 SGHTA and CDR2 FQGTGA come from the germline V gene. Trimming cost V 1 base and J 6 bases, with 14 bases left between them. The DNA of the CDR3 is TGTGCCAGCAGCTTAAGGGACACTTCATCCGATACGCAGTATTTT. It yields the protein CASSLRDTSSDTQYF.

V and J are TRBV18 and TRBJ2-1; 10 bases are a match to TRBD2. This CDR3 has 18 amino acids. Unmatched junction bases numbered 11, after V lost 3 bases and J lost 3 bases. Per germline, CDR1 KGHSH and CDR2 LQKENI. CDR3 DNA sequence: TGTGCCAGCTCACCTTCTTTACTAGCGGGGTCCCTCTACAATGAGCAGTTCTTC. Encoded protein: CASSPSLLAGSLYNEQFF.